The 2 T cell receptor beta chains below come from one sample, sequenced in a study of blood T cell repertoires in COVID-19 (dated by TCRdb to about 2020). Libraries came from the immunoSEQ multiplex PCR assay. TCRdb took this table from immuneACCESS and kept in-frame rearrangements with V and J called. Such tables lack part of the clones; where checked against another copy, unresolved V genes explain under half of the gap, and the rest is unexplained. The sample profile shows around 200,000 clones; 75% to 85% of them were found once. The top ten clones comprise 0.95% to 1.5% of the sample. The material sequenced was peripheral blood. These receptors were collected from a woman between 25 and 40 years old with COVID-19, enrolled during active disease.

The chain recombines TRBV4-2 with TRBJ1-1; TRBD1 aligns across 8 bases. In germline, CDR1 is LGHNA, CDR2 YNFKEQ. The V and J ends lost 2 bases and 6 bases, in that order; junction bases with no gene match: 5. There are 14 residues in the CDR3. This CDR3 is CASSQPPDRAEAFF. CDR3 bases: TGTGCCAGCAGCCAACCCCCGGACAGGGCTGAAGCTTTCTTT.

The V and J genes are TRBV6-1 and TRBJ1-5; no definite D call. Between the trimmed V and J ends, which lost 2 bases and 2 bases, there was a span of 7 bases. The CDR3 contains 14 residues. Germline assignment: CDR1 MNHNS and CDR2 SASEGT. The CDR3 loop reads CASSESIGNQPQHF. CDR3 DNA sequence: TGTGCCAGCAGTGAATCTATCGGCAATCAGCCCCAGCATTTT.